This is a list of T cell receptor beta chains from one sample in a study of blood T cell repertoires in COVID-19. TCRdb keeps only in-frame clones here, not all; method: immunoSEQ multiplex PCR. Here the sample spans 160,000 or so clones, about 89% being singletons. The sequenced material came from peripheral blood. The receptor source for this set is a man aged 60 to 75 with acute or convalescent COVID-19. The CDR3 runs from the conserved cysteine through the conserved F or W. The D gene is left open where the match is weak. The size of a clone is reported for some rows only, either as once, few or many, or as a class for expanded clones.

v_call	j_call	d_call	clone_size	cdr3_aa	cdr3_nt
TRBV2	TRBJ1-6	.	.	CASNPDPGDNSPLHF	TGTGCCAGCAACCCCGACCCGGGGGACAATTCACCCCTCCACTTT
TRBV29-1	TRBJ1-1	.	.	CSVPTGGGNYDTEAFF	TGCAGCGTTCCCACCGGTGGGGGGAATTATGACACTGAAGCTTTCTTT
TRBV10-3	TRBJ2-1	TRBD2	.	CAISELRLAGVNEQFF	TGTGCCATCAGTGAATTAAGACTAGCGGGGGTCAATGAGCAGTTCTTC
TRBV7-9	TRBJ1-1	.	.	CASSSPGNTEAFF	TGTGCCAGCAGCTCGCCGGGGAACACTGAAGCTTTCTTT
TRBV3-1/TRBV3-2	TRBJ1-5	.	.	CASSHRAHSNQPQHF	TGTGCCAGCAGCCACAGGGCCCATAGCAATCAGCCCCAGCATTTT
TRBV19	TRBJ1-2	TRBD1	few	CASMKDGAGGAYGYTF	TGTGCCAGTATGAAGGATGGGGCAGGGGGCGCCTATGGCTACACCTTC
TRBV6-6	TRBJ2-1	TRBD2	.	CASTNGGSGGREQFF	TGTGCCAGCACCAACGGGGGTAGCGGGGGGCGTGAGCAGTTCTTC
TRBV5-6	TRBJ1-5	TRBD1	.	CASSWGTDNQPQHF	TGTGCCAGCAGCTGGGGGACAGACAATCAGCCCCAGCATTTT
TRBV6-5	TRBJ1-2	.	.	CASSYSTGFYGYTF	TGTGCCAGCAGTTACTCAACGGGTTTCTATGGCTACACCTTC
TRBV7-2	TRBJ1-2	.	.	CASSLVAVEGYTF	TGTGCCAGCAGCTTAGTGGCAGTGGAGGGCTACACCTTC
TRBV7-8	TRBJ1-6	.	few	CASSLVRGFNSPLHF	TGTGCCAGCAGCTTAGTTAGGGGCTTTAATTCACCCCTCCACTTT
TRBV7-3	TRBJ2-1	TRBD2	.	CASSNVLAGGNEQFF	TGTGCCAGCAGCAATGTCCTAGCGGGGGGCAATGAGCAGTTCTTC
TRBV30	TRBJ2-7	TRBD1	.	CRDRPYEQYF	TGCCGGGACAGGCCCTACGAGCAGTACTTC
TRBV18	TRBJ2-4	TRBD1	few	CASSLGRQGMSTKNIQYF	TGTGCCAGCTCGCTGGGAAGACAGGGGATGAGTACCAAAAACATTCAGTACTTC
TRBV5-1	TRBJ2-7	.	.	CASSLDGGGAEQYF	TGCGCCAGCAGCCTAGACGGAGGGGGGGCCGAGCAGTACTTC
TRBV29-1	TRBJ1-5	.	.	CSARQNSNQPQHF	TGCAGCGCCCGACAGAATAGCAATCAGCCCCAGCATTTT
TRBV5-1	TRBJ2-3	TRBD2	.	CASSLGSGGNTDTQYF	TGCGCCAGCAGCTTGGGTAGCGGGGGGAACACAGATACGCAGTATTTT
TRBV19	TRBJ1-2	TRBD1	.	CASMDRTYGYTF	TGTGCCAGCATGGACAGGACCTATGGCTACACCTTC
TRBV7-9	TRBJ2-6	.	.	CASSQRSAGANVLTF	TGTGCCAGCAGCCAGCGGAGCGCTGGGGCCAACGTCCTGACTTTC
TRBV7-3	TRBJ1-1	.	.	CASSLGKNTEAFF	TGTGCCAGCAGCTTGGGCAAGAACACTGAAGCTTTCTTT
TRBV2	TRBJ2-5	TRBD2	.	CASSEDGRGGRETQYF	TGTGCCAGCAGTGAAGATGGTCGGGGGGGCAGGGAGACCCAGTACTTC
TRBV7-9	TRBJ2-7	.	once	CASSPTGLANEQYF	TGTGCCAGCAGCCCGACAGGGCTAGCGAACGAGCAGTACTTC
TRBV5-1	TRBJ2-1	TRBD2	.	CATRLAGERYNEQFF	TGCGCCACCCGACTAGCGGGAGAACGATACAATGAGCAGTTCTTC
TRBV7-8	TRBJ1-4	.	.	CASSLPLSEKLFF	TGTGCCAGCAGCTTACCACTAAGCGAAAAACTGTTTTTT
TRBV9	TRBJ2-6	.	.	CASSAGVGANVLTF	TGTGCCAGCAGCGCAGGGGTCGGGGCCAACGTCCTGACTTTC
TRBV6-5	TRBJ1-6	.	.	CASRRDPKNSPLHF	TGTGCCAGCCGGAGGGACCCTAAAAATTCACCCCTCCACTTT
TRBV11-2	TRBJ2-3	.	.	CARKGTADRTDTQYF	TGTGCCAGAAAAGGGACTGCCGACCGCACAGATACGCAGTATTTT
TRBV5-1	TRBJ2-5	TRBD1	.	CASSLGTGQQETQYF	TGCGCCAGCAGCTTGGGGACAGGGCAACAAGAGACCCAGTACTTC
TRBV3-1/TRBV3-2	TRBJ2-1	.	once	CASSLQGGDNEQFF	TGTGCCAGCAGCCTACAGGGGGGGGACAATGAGCAGTTCTTC
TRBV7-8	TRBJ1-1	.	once	CASSLGPGNTEAFF	TGTGCCAGCAGCTTAGGTCCAGGGAACACTGAAGCTTTCTTT
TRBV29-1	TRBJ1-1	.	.	CSVPVNTEAFF	TGCAGCGTTCCGGTGAACACTGAAGCTTTCTTT
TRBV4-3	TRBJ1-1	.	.	CASSTLTGRNTEAFF	TGCGCCAGCAGCACCCTTACAGGGAGGAACACTGAAGCTTTCTTT
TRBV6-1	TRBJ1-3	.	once	CASSESTVGENTIYF	TGTGCCAGCAGTGAATCCACAGTGGGTGAAAACACCATATATTTT
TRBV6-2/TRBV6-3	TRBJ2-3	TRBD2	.	CASSYQRGNTDTQYF	TGTGCCAGCAGTTACCAGCGGGGGAACACAGATACGCAGTATTTT
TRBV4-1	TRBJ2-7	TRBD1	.	CASSQATGAVYGEQYF	TGCGCCAGCAGCCAAGCTACAGGGGCCGTGTACGGAGAGCAGTACTTC
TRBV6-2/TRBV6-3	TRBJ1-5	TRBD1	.	CASSYPTGVGNQPQHF	TGTGCCAGCAGTTACCCGACAGGGGTTGGCAATCAGCCCCAGCATTTT
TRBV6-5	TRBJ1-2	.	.	CASSSGNYGYTF	TGTGCCAGCAGTTCCGGGAACTATGGCTACACCTTC
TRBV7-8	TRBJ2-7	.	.	CASSRGVGAQTYEQYF	TGTGCCAGCAGCCGAGGCGTAGGGGCACAAACCTACGAGCAGTACTTC
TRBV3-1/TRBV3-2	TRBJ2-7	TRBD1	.	CASSPIGTGGAEQYF	TGTGCCAGCAGCCCAATAGGGACAGGGGGCGCCGAGCAGTACTTC
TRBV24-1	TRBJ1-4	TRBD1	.	CATAGQGEKLFF	TGTGCCACCGCAGGACAGGGGGAAAAACTGTTTTTT
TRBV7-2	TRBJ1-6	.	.	CASSLWRGEPPLHF	TGTGCCAGCAGCCTTTGGAGGGGTGAACCACCCCTCCACTTT
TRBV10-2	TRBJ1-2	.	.	CASSDSTSGYTF	TGCGCCAGCAGTGATAGTACCTCTGGCTACACCTTC
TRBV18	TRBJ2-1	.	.	CASSPLLGQGEQFF	TGTGCCAGCTCACCACTTTTGGGGCAGGGTGAGCAGTTCTTC
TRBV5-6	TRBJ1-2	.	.	CASSFQGPYYGYTF	TGTGCCAGCAGCTTTCAGGGCCCCTACTATGGCTACACCTTC
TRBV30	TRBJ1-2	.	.	CAWNRAYRYGYTF	TGTGCCTGGAACAGGGCGTATCGGTATGGCTACACCTTC
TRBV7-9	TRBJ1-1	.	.	CASSTPGLTEAFF	TGTGCCAGCAGTACCCCAGGGCTTACTGAAGCTTTCTTT
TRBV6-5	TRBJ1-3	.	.	CASSRGERNTIYF	TGTGCCAGCAGTAGGGGCGAACGAAACACCATATATTTT
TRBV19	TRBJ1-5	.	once	CASAEARNQPQHF	TGTGCCAGTGCGGAGGCCCGTAATCAGCCCCAGCATTTT
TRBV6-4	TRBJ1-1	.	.	CASRPGGSSTEAFF	TGTGCCAGCAGGCCCGGGGGAAGTAGCACTGAAGCTTTCTTT
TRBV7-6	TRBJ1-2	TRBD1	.	CASSLAPPTGKNYGYTF	TGTGCCAGCAGCTTAGCCCCACCGACAGGGAAGAACTATGGCTACACCTTC
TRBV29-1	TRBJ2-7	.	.	CSVSTGRNEQYF	TGCAGCGTCTCGACAGGGAGGAACGAGCAGTACTTC
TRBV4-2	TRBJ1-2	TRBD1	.	CASSPRAQGQFVYGYTF	TGTGCCAGCAGCCCACGAGCCCAGGGACAGTTCGTCTATGGCTACACCTTC
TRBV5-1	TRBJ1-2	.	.	CASTPQGYYGYTF	TGCGCCAGTACCCCACAGGGATACTATGGCTACACCTTC
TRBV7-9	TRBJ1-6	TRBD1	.	CASSPRTGSSYNSPLHF	TGTGCCAGCAGCCCGCGGACAGGGAGTTCCTATAATTCACCCCTCCACTTT
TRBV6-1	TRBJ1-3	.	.	CASSEADSNSGNTIYF	TGTGCCAGCAGTGAAGCGGACAGTAACTCTGGAAACACCATATATTTT
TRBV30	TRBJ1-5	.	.	CAWSVQATGNQPQHF	TGTGCCTGGAGTGTACAAGCCACAGGCAATCAGCCCCAGCATTTT
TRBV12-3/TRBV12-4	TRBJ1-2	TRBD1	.	CASKQGAVGYTF	TGTGCCAGTAAACAGGGGGCGGTTGGCTACACCTTC
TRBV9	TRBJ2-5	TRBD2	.	CASSVGTGGRETQYF	TGTGCCAGCAGCGTAGGAACGGGGGGAAGGGAGACCCAGTACTTC
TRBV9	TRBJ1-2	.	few	CASSEGTLERTF	TGTGCCAGCAGCGAGGGGACACTGGAACGCACCTTC
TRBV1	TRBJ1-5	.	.	CTSSQESPVKSCGNVNQPQHF	TGCACCAGCAGCCAAGAGTCCCCCGTCAAATCTTGCGGGAATGTCAATCAGCCCCAGCATTTT